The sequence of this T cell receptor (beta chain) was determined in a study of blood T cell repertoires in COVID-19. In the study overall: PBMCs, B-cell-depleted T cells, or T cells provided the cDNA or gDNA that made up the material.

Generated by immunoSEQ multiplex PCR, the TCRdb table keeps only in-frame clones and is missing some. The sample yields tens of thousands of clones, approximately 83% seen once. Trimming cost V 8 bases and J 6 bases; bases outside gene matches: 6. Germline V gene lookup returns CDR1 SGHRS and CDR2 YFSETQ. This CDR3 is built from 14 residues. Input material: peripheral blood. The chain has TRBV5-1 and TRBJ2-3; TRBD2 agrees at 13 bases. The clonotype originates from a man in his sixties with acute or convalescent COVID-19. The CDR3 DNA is TGCGCCAGTAGGACTAGCGGGAGTATGGATACGCAGTATTTT. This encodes CASRTSGSMDTQYF. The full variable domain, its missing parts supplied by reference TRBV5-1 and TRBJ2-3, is KAGVTQTPRYLIKTRGQQVTLSCSPISGHRSVSWYQQTPGQGLQFLFEYFSETQRNKGNFPGRFSGRQFSNSRSEMNVSTLELGDSALYLCASRTSGSMDTQYFGPGTRLTVL.